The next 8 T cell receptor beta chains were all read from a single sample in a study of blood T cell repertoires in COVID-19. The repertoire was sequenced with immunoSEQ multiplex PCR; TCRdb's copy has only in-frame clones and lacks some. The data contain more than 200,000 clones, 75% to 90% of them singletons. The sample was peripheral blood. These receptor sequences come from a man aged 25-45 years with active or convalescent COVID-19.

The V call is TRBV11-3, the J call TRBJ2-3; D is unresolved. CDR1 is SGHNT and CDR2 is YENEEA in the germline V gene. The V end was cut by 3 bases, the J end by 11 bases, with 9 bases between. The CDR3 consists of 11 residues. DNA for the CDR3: TGTGCCAGCAGCTTTGGCGGAGAGCAGTATTTT. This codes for CASSFGGEQYF. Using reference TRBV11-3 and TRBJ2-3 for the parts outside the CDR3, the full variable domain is EAGVVQSPRYKIIEKKQPVAFWCNPISGHNTLYWYLQNLGQGPELLIRYENEEAVDDSQLPKDRFSAERLKGVDSTLKIQPAELGDSAVYLCASSFGGEQYFGPGTRLTVL.

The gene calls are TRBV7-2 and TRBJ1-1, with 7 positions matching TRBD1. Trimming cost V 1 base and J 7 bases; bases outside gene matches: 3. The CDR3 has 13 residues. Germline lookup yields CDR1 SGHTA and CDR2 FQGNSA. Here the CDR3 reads CASSLGWDSEAFF. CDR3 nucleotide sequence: TGTGCCAGCAGCTTAGGCTGGGACAGTGAAGCTTTCTTT. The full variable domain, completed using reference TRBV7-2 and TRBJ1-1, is GAGVSQSPSNKVTEKGKDVELRCDPISGHTALYWYRQSLGQGLEFLIYFQGNSAPDKSGLPSDRFSAERTGGSVSTLTIQRTQQEDSAVYLCASSLGWDSEAFFGQGTRLTVV.

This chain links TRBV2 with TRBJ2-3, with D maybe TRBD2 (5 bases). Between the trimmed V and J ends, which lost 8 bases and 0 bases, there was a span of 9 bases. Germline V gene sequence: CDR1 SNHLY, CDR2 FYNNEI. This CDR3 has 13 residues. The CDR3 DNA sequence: TGTGCCAGCGGGAGCGAAAGCACAGATACGCAGTATTTT. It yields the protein CASGSESTDTQYF.

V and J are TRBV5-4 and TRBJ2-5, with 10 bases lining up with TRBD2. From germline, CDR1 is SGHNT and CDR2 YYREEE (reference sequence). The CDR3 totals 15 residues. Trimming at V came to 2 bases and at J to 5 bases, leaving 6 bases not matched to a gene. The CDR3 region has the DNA TGTGCCAGCAGCTTCGAGCGGGGGGGCCCGGAGACCCAGTACTTC. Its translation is CASSFERGGPETQYF.

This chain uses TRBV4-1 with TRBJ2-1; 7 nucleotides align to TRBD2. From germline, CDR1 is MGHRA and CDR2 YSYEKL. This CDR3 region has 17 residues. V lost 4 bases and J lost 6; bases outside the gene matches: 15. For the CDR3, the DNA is TGCGCCAGCAGCCCGTGGGGGGGAACGGCGGGGCTCAATGAGCAGTTCTTC. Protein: CASSPWGGTAGLNEQFF.

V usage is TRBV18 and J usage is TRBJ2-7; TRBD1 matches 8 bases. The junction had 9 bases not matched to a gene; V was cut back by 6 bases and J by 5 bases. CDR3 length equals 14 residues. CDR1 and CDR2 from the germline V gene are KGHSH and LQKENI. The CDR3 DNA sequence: TGTGCCAGCTCCCCCGGACAGGGTGTCAACGAGCAGTACTTC. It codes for CASSPGQGVNEQYF. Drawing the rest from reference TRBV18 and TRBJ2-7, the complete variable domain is NAGVMQNPRHLVRRRGQEARLRCSPMKGHSHVYWYRQLPEEGLKFMVYLQKENIIDESGMPKERFSAEFPKEGPSILRIQQVVRGDSAAYFCASSPGQGVNEQYFGPGTRLTVT.

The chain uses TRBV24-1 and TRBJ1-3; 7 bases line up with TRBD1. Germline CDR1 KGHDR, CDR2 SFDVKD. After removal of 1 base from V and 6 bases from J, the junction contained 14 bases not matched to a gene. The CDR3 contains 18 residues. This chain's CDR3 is CATSDFPYRDSRENTIYF. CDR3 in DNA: TGTGCCACCAGTGATTTCCCCTACCGGGACAGCCGGGAAAACACCATATATTTT.

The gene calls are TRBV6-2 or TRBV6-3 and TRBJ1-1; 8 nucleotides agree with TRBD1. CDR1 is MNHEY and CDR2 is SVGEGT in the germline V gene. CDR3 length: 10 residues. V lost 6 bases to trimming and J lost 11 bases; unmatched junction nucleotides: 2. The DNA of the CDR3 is TGTGCCAGCAGCCAGGGGGCCGCTTTCTTT. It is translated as CASSQGAAFF.